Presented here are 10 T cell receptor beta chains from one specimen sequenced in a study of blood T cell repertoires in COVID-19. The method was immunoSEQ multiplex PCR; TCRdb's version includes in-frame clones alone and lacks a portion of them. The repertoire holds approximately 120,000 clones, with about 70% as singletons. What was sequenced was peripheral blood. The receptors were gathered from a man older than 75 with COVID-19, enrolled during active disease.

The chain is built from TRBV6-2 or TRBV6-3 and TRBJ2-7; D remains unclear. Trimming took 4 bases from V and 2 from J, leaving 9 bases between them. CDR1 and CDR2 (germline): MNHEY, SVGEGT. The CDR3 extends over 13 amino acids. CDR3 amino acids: CASSFGTTYEQYF. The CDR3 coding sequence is TGTGCCAGCAGTTTTGGCACCACCTACGAGCAGTACTTC.

In DNA form, the CDR3 reads TGTGCCAGCAGCCGAATAGCGGGAGATCCCAAGGAGCAGTTCTTC. Its translation: CASSRIAGDPKEQFF. The chain recombines TRBV3-1 (or the pseudogene TRBV3-2) with TRBJ2-1; 9 bases are shared with TRBD2. With V trimmed by 4 bases and J by 10 bases, 11 bases remained unmatched. The CDR3 is made up of 15 amino acids. Germline V gives CDR1 LGHDT, CDR2 YNNKEL (reference sequence).

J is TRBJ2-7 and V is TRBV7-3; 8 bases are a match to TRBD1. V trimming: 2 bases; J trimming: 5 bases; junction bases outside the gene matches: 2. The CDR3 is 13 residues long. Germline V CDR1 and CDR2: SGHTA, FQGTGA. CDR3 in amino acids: CASSLDRGDEQYF. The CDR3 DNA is TGTGCCAGCAGCTTAGACAGGGGTGACGAGCAGTACTTC.

This CDR3 reads CASTRGGAGVADTQYF. DNA for the CDR3: TGTGCCAGCACCCGAGGGGGGGCAGGGGTAGCCGATACGCAGTATTTT. The rearrangement uses TRBV5-4 and TRBJ2-3; a possible D gene is TRBD2 (7 bases). CDR1 and CDR2 (germline): SGHNT, YYREEE (reference sequence). The CDR3 is made up of 16 amino acids. The V end was cut by 6 bases, the J end by 6 bases, with 23 bases between.

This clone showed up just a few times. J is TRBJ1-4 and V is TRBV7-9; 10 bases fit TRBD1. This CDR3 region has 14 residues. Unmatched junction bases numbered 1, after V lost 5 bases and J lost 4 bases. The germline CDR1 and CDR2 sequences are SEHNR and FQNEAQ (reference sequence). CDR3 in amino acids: CASSGTGVNEKLFF. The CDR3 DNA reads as TGTGCCAGCAGCGGGACAGGGGTTAATGAAAAACTGTTTTTT.

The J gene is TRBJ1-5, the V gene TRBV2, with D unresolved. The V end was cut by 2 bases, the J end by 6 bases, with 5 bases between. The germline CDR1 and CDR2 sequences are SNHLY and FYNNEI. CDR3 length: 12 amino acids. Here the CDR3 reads CASSERSQPQHF. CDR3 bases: TGTGCCAGCAGTGAACGGAGTCAGCCCCAGCATTTT.

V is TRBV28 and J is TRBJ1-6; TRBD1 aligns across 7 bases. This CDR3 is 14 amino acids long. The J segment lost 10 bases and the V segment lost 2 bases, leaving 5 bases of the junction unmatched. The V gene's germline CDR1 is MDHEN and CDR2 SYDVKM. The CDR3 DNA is TGTGCCAGCAGTTTAGTGACAGGGCGGTCACCCCTCCACTTT. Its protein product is CASSLVTGRSPLHF.

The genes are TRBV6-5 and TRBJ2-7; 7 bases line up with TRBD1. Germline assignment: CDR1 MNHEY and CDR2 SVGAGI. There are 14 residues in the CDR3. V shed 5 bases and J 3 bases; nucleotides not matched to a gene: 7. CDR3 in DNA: TGTGCCAGCAGTACCCCAGGGGGTTTCTACGAGCAGTACTTC. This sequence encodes CASSTPGGFYEQYF.

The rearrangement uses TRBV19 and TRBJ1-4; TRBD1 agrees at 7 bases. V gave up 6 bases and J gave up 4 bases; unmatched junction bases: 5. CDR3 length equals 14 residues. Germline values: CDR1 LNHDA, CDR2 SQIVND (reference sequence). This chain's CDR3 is CASSNRGFNEKLFF. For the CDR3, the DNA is TGTGCCAGTAGCAACAGGGGCTTTAATGAAAAACTGTTTTTT.

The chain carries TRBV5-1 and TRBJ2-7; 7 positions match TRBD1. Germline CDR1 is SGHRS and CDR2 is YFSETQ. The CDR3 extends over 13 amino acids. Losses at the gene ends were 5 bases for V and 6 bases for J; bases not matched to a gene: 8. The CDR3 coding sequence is TGCGCCAGCAGGGTCGGACAGGATGTCGAGCAGTACTTC. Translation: CASRVGQDVEQYF.